Listed here are 29 T cell receptor beta chains from one sample, sequenced in a study of T cell responses to AZD1222 COVID-19 vaccine (dated by TCRdb to the early 2020s). Preparation of the library involved the immunoSEQ multiplex PCR assay. TCRdb re-hosts the immuneACCESS table, in-frame sequences only. Its copies lack some clones; in the studies checked, an unresolved V gene accounts for under half of them, and the cause for the rest is not known. In all, the sample holds 80,000 to 100,000 clones, and roughly 90% of those were seen once. The leading ten clones occupy about an eighth of the sample. According to the study, the label for this sample's time point signals: baseline before first vaccination. This specimen consisted of peripheral blood, obtained on day 0 of AZD1222 vaccination. The receptors stem from an adult in good health.

The chain has TRBV6-5 and TRBJ1-1; 8 positions match TRBD1. Germline CDR1 and CDR2: MNHEY and SVGAGI. The CDR3 runs to 14 residues. The J segment lost 5 bases and the V segment lost 2 bases, leaving 4 bases of the junction unmatched. The CDR3 spells CASSYAGQGTEAFF. The DNA of the CDR3 is TGTGCCAGCAGTTACGCCGGACAGGGAACTGAAGCTTTCTTT.

The rearrangement joins TRBV19 to TRBJ1-2; no clear D gene. CDR1 and CDR2 from the germline V gene are LNHDA and SQIVND (reference sequence). The V end was cut by 5 bases, the J end by 5 bases, with 15 bases between. The CDR3 is 14 residues long. CDR3 bases: TGTGCCAGTAGTTCCCGGCAGGCTGGGTATGGCTACACCTTC. It codes for CASSSRQAGYGYTF.

The rearrangement uses TRBV5-1 and TRBJ2-7; weak D call: TRBD2 (7 bases). The V end lost 0 bases, the J end lost 7 bases, and 17 bases lay between the germline ends. Per the germline V gene, CDR1 is SGHRS and CDR2 is YFSETQ. The CDR3 extends over 15 amino acids. The CDR3 DNA is TGCGCCAGCAGCTTGGTAGGGGGAGTTAGCGGGGAGCAGTACTTC. It encodes CASSLVGGVSGEQYF.

This clone came up a few times. The chain employs TRBV6-1 and TRBJ1-2; D is uncertain. With 2 bases removed from V and 8 bases from J, the gap between germline ends came to 9 bases. CDR1 and CDR2 (germline): MNHNS, SASEGT. This CDR3 spans 12 amino acids. CDR3 in amino acids: CASSEYRWGYTF. The CDR3 DNA follows: TGTGCCAGCAGTGAATATCGTTGGGGCTACACCTTC.

V and J are TRBV3-1 (or the pseudogene TRBV3-2) and TRBJ1-4, with D uncertain. The CDR3 totals 13 residues. Trimming pared 7 bases from V and 6 bases from J, leaving 12 bases between. Germline CDR1 is LGHDT and CDR2 is YNNKEL (reference sequence). This CDR3 reads CASMGNEYEKLFF. The CDR3 DNA reads TGTGCCAGCATGGGGAACGAGTATGAAAAACTGTTTTTT.

The V gene is TRBV19, the J gene TRBJ2-7; D is tentatively TRBD1 or TRBD2 (6 bases each). This CDR3 region has 13 residues. Trimming removed 6 bases from V and 2 bases from J, with 11 bases in between. Germline lookup yields CDR1 LNHDA and CDR2 SQIVND (reference sequence). Written as DNA, the CDR3 is TGTGCCAGTAGCGAGGGGGGACCCTACGAGCAGTACTTC. It translates to CASSEGGPYEQYF.

V usage is TRBV6-5 and J usage is TRBJ2-7; D is unresolved. V was cut by 5 bases and J by 7 bases, with 12 bases left in between. The CDR3 length is 12 residues. Germline lookup yields CDR1 MNHEY and CDR2 SVGAGI. CDR3 region: CASSRRLGEQYF. The DNA for the CDR3 is TGTGCCAGCAGTCGCCGCCTAGGGGAGCAGTACTTC.

The chain employs TRBV5-8 and TRBJ1-1; tentatively, D is TRBD1 (5 bases). Germline values: CDR1 SGHTS, CDR2 YDEGEE. The V end lost 8 bases, the J end lost 4 bases, and 9 bases lay between the germline ends. The CDR3 is 11 residues long. In DNA, the CDR3 is TGTGCCAGTCCAGGGTGCACTGAAGCTTTCTTT. Its translation: CASPGCTEAFF.

The chain carries TRBV7-3 and TRBJ1-1; 9 bases match TRBD1. The CDR3 has 13 amino acids. Germline V gene sequence: CDR1 SGHTA, CDR2 FQGTGA. V gave up 5 bases and J gave up 9 bases; unmatched junction bases: 7. This chain's CDR3 is CASSPGTGLKAFF. The DNA for the CDR3 is TGTGCCAGCAGCCCCGGGACAGGGCTAAAAGCTTTCTTT. Using reference TRBV7-3 and TRBJ1-1 for the parts outside the CDR3, the full variable domain is GAGVSQTPSNKVTEKGKYVELRCDPISGHTALYWYRQSLGQGPEFLIYFQGTGAADDSGLPNDRFFAVRPEGSVSTLKIQRTERGDSAVYLCASSPGTGLKAFFGQGTRLTVV.

The chain carries TRBV7-2 and TRBJ1-5; D unresolved. Germline V gene sequence: CDR1 SGHTA, CDR2 FQGNSA. The length of the CDR3 is 13 residues. Trimming shortened V by 3 bases and J by 9 bases, and 12 bases separated the two germline ends. CDR3 in DNA: TGTGCCAGCAGCTTTAGTCCTTTGTGGCCCCAGCATTTT. Its protein product is CASSFSPLWPQHF. The whole variable domain, remainder taken from reference TRBV7-2 and TRBJ1-5, is GAGVSQSPSNKVTEKGKDVELRCDPISGHTALYWYRQSLGQGLEFLIYFQGNSAPDKSGLPSDRFSAERTGGSVSTLTIQRTQQEDSAVYLCASSFSPLWPQHFGDGTRLSIL.

CDR3 sequence (DNA): TGTGCCAGCAGCGGACAGGGCCGCGAAAACTATGGCTACACCTTC. Translating gives CASSGQGRENYGYTF. The rearrangement joins TRBV13 to TRBJ1-2, with 8 bases lining up with TRBD1. This CDR3 spans 15 amino acids. J was trimmed by 2 bases and V by 5 bases; bases with no gene match: 7. Per the germline V gene, CDR1 is PRHDT and CDR2 is FYEKMQ (reference sequence).

The V gene is TRBV7-2, the J gene TRBJ2-7, with TRBD1 identical over 10 bases. The CDR3 sequence is 15 residues long. The germline V gene encodes CDR1 SGHTA and CDR2 FQGNSA. V lost 5 bases, J lost 4 bases, and 8 bases stayed unmatched. In DNA form, the CDR3 reads TGTGCCAGCAGCCCAACAGGGACAGGGGTGTACGAGCAGTACTTC. It yields the protein CASSPTGTGVYEQYF.

The sample holds one count of this clone. The genes are TRBV7-9 and TRBJ1-2; 7 bases match TRBD1. CDR3 length: 17 amino acids. The germline V gene encodes CDR1 SEHNR and CDR2 FQNEAQ (reference sequence). V shed 4 bases, J shed 8 bases, and the junction held 19 bases outside the gene matches. The CDR3 spells CASSSRAPAQGKGGYTF. CDR3 coding DNA: TGTGCCAGCAGCTCCCGAGCCCCTGCACAGGGGAAAGGCGGCTACACCTTC.

This clone was counted only a few times. The J gene is TRBJ1-3, the V gene TRBV10-1, with D possibly TRBD1 on 6 matching bases. Trimming took 6 bases from V and 2 from J, leaving 11 bases between them. The CDR3 length is 14 residues. Looked up from germline, CDR1 is WNHNN and CDR2 is SYGVQD (reference sequence). CDR3 sequence reads: CASRHRVAGNTIYF. The DNA for the CDR3 is TGCGCCAGCAGACACAGGGTCGCTGGAAACACCATATATTTT.

The chain has TRBV7-2 and TRBJ1-1; no clear D. Germline V gives CDR1 SGHTA, CDR2 FQGNSA. The V gene lost 4 bases and the J gene lost 7 bases, with 7 bases spanning the gap. The CDR3 extends over 11 amino acids. In nucleotides, the CDR3 is TGTGCCAGCAGCTCGGGTGGTGAAGCTTTCTTT. It translates to CASSSGGEAFF.

The V gene is TRBV4-1, the J gene TRBJ2-7, with TRBD2 matching 11 bases. CDR1 is MGHRA and CDR2 is YSYEKL in the germline V gene. The CDR3 contains 16 residues. The junction had 4 bases not matched to a gene; V was cut back by 0 bases and J by 3 bases. The CDR3 region is CASSQERLAGSYEQYF. DNA of the CDR3: TGCGCCAGCAGCCAAGAGAGACTAGCGGGGAGCTACGAGCAGTACTTC.

J is TRBJ1-1 and V is TRBV29-1; TRBD1 might be the D (6 bases). This CDR3 comprises 13 residues. V gave up 6 bases and J gave up 5 bases, with 16 bases separating them. Per the germline V gene, CDR1 is SQVTM and CDR2 is ANQGSEA. CDR3 nucleotide sequence: TGCAGCGTGCACGGACAGATAGAGACTGAAGCTTTCTTT. Protein sequence: CSVHGQIETEAFF.

The chain employs TRBV6-5 and TRBJ1-2; D remains unclear. V lost 7 bases and J 4 bases, leaving 10 bases between the germline ends. CDR1 MNHEY and CDR2 SVGAGI come from the germline V gene. The CDR3 sequence is 12 residues long. CDR3: CASKQPIYGYTF. CDR3 DNA sequence: TGTGCCAGCAAACAGCCTATCTATGGCTACACCTTC.

V is TRBV14 and J is TRBJ1-1; 8 bases are shared with TRBD1. Per the germline V gene, CDR1 is SGHDN and CDR2 is FVKESK. Trimming at V came to 0 bases and at J to 5 bases, leaving 5 bases not matched to a gene. The CDR3 spans 15 residues. DNA of the CDR3: TGTGCCAGCAGCCAAGATGCCAGGGGGCTAACTGAAGCTTTCTTT. Translated, it gives CASSQDARGLTEAFF.

This chain joins TRBV3-1 (or the pseudogene TRBV3-2) and TRBJ1-1; 7 bases line up with TRBD1. CDR3 length equals 14 residues. Germline V gives CDR1 LGHDT, CDR2 YNNKEL (reference sequence). With V trimmed by 4 bases and J by 4 bases, 6 bases remained unmatched. DNA for the CDR3: TGTGCCAGCAGCCCTGGACAGGTGGGCACTGAAGCTTTCTTT. Translating gives CASSPGQVGTEAFF.

The chain has TRBV19 and TRBJ2-7; TRBD1 matches at 7 bases. Germline V gives CDR1 LNHDA, CDR2 SQIVND (reference sequence). J was trimmed by 5 bases and V by 10 bases; bases with no gene match: 5. The CDR3 has 11 amino acids. The chain's CDR3 is CATQQGHEQYF. DNA of the CDR3: TGTGCCACCCAACAGGGGCACGAGCAGTACTTC.

Written as DNA, the CDR3 is TGTGCCAGCAGCTTAGAAACAGGGGTAGAGGCTTTCTTT. Its translation: CASSLETGVEAFF. The gene calls are TRBV7-3 and TRBJ1-1; 7 nucleotides line up with TRBD1. V was clipped by 2 bases and J by 11 bases; unmatched bases: 8. The CDR3 covers 13 residues. Germline V gene data show CDR1 as SGHTA and CDR2 as FQGTGA.

V gene TRBV5-1 combines with J gene TRBJ2-7, with a possible D match to TRBD2 (6 bases). The germline CDR1 and CDR2 sequences are SGHRS and YFSETQ. The V gene lost 4 bases and the J gene lost 2 bases, with 13 bases spanning the gap. This CDR3 comprises 14 residues. CDR3 loop: CASSRGGAAYEQYF. In DNA, the CDR3 is TGCGCCAGCAGCCGAGGAGGGGCCGCCTACGAGCAGTACTTC.

This sequence joins TRBV19 and TRBJ1-5, with D perhaps TRBD1 (5 bases). This CDR3 comprises 17 residues. V was cut by 3 bases and J by 4 bases, with 19 bases left in between. Germline assignment: CDR1 LNHDA and CDR2 SQIVND (reference sequence). The chain's CDR3 is CASSIRSGTLVNQPQHF. The CDR3 DNA reads TGTGCCAGTAGTATCCGTTCCGGGACGTTAGTAAATCAGCCCCAGCATTTT.

The chain is built from TRBV5-6 and TRBJ1-2; D ambiguous. The length of the CDR3 is 14 residues. Trimming took 5 bases from V and 3 from J, leaving 14 bases between them. Per the germline V gene, CDR1 is SGHDT and CDR2 is YYEEEE. In DNA, the CDR3 is TGTGCCAGCAGTTTAATCAGTACCCACTATGGCTACACCTTC. Translated, it gives CASSLISTHYGYTF.

V gene TRBV5-4 combines with J gene TRBJ1-6; TRBD1 is a possible D gene (6 bases). This CDR3 has 18 residues. V was pared by 5 bases and J by 7 bases, with 25 bases between. The V gene's germline CDR1 is SGHNT and CDR2 YYREEE (reference sequence). The CDR3 protein is CASSPTLGGGNLNSPLHF. The CDR3 bases are TGTGCCAGCAGTCCTACTTTGGGGGGCGGTAATCTAAATTCACCCCTCCACTTT.

This chain links TRBV19 with TRBJ2-3; 7 bases fit TRBD2. This CDR3 is built from 16 residues. J was trimmed by 5 bases and V by 3 bases; bases with no gene match: 11. Germline V lookup: CDR1 LNHDA, CDR2 SQIVND (reference sequence). In DNA, the CDR3 is TGTGCCAGTAGTATGGGGGGGTTCCCTTCGGAAGATACGCAGTATTTT. Translation: CASSMGGFPSEDTQYF. The whole variable domain, remainder taken from reference TRBV19 and TRBJ2-3, is DGGITQSPKYLFRKEGQNVTLSCEQNLNHDAMYWYRQDPGQGLRLIYYSQIVNDFQKGDIAEGYSVSREKKESFPLTVTSAQKNPTAFYLCASSMGGFPSEDTQYFGPGTRLTVL.

The rearrangement joins TRBV29-1 to TRBJ2-1; D remains ambiguous. This CDR3 comprises 11 residues. V dropped 3 bases and J dropped 10 bases, with 10 bases sitting between them. Germline lookup yields CDR1 SQVTM and CDR2 ANQGSEA. The CDR3 loop reads CSVDLAWEQFF. CDR3 DNA sequence: TGCAGCGTTGATTTAGCTTGGGAGCAGTTCTTC.

The gene calls are TRBV6-5 and TRBJ1-3; 11 bases line up with TRBD1. CDR1 is MNHEY and CDR2 is SVGAGI in the germline V gene. CDR3 length equals 15 residues. V shed 6 bases, J shed 8 bases, and the junction held 9 bases outside the gene matches. This chain's CDR3 is CASRGAGQGAHTIYF. Written as DNA, the CDR3 is TGTGCCAGCAGGGGGGCTGGACAGGGGGCTCACACCATATATTTT.